The next 30 T cell receptor beta chains were all read from a single sample in a study of CD8 T cells in ankylosing spondylitis. The study's findings and limits: In ankylosing spondylitis blood, a motif of roughly eight highly homologous TCR beta variants appeared characteristic.

These TCRs are of unknown antigen specificity. One entry per CDR3 protein, called by TCRdb with MiXCR from the 5' RACE reads. The table records approximately 500,000 distinct CDR3 sequences, about an eighth of them present only once. Sequenced input: blood, either unsorted or a sorted T cell fraction (not recorded which). These receptors were obtained from a male donor with ankylosing spondylitis.

This chain links TRBV3-1 with TRBJ1-4; TRBD1 matches 9 bases. CDR3 length equals 15 residues. After removal of 2 bases from V and 8 bases from J, the junction contained 6 bases not matched to a gene. Germline V lookup: CDR1 LGHDT, CDR2 YNNKEL (reference sequence). CDR3 nucleotide sequence: TGTGCCAGCAGCCAATCCCCCGGGACAGGGGAAAAACTGTTTTTT. This encodes CASSQSPGTGEKLFF.

The sample holds a few counts of this clonotype. This chain joins TRBV3-1 and TRBJ1-2; 9 positions agree with TRBD1. V shed 1 base, J shed 12 bases, and the junction held 6 bases outside the gene matches. Germline values: CDR1 LGHDT, CDR2 YNNKEL (reference sequence). This CDR3 has 13 residues. DNA for the CDR3: TGTGCCAGCAGCCAAGGAGGGACAGGGTTAAACACCTTC. Translating it yields CASSQGGTGLNTF.

To note about this clonotype: One end of the junction fails to match germline, which may point to a read error. V and J are TRBV7-6 and TRBJ2-5; tentatively, D is TRBD2 (5 bases). The germline CDR1 and CDR2 sequences are SGHVS and FNYEAQ. The CDR3 has 15 residues. CDR3 residues: CASSLERRKQETQYF. DNA of the CDR3: TGTGCCAGCAGTTTAGAGCGGAGGAAACAAGAGACCCAGTACTTC.

The V gene is TRBV20-1, the J gene TRBJ2-5; D might be TRBD1 (7 bases). V gave up 6 bases and J gave up 5 bases, with 19 bases separating them. The germline V gene has CDR1 DFQATT and CDR2 SNEGSKA (reference sequence). This CDR3 has 14 residues. The CDR3 sequence: CSAGDSSGRETQYF. CDR3 bases: TGCAGTGCCGGGGACAGCAGCGGGCGGGAGACCCAGTACTTC.

This clonotype was counted many times. The chain uses TRBV6-5 and TRBJ2-1, with D unclear. The CDR3 has 16 residues. V was pared by 1 base and J by 3 bases, with 13 bases between. Germline CDR1 MNHEY, CDR2 SVGAGI. Here the CDR3 DNA reads TGTGCCAGCAGTTACTACCCCCTAGGTATCTACAATGAGCAGTTCTTC. It is translated as CASSYYPLGIYNEQFF.

V usage is TRBV19 and J usage is TRBJ1-6, with TRBD1 matching over 7 bases. V lost 5 bases to trimming and J lost 9 bases; unmatched junction nucleotides: 7. The CDR3 has 14 amino acids. In germline, CDR1 is LNHDA, CDR2 SQIVND (reference sequence). The CDR3 DNA sequence: TGTGCCAGTAGTCAGGGGGTTTATGGTTCACCCCTCCACTTT. Amino acid sequence: CASSQGVYGSPLHF.

This clonotype has just a few counts. The J gene is TRBJ2-5, the V gene TRBV29-1; 13 positions agree with TRBD2. Germline trimming cut 5 bases from V and 5 bases from J; bases unmatched to any gene: 5. The CDR3 has 14 amino acids. The germline CDR1 and CDR2 sequences are SQVTM and ANQGSEA. CDR3 protein: CSVWTSGSIETQYF. The CDR3 nucleotides read TGCAGCGTTTGGACTAGCGGGAGTATCGAGACCCAGTACTTC.

V gene TRBV4-1 combines with J gene TRBJ2-3, with D hard to call. The CDR3 has 12 amino acids. Trimming stripped 2 bases from V and 5 bases from J, with 5 bases between. Germline loops: CDR1 MGHRA, CDR2 YSYEKL. The CDR3 sequence is CASSQFEDTQYF. Written as DNA, the CDR3 is TGCGCCAGCAGCCAATTCGAAGATACGCAGTATTTT.

The J gene is TRBJ2-1, the V gene TRBV27; 9 bases match TRBD1. CDR3 length: 17 amino acids. J lost 1 base, V lost 3 bases, and 7 bases had no gene match. Germline V gene sequence: CDR1 MNHEY, CDR2 SMNVEV (reference sequence). Written as DNA, the CDR3 is TGTGCCAGCAGTTTCAGACAGGGGGTTGTATCCTACAATGAGCAGTTCTTC. Protein product: CASSFRQGVVSYNEQFF.

A few counts support this clonotype. The chain uses TRBV5-1 and TRBJ1-1; D gene unclear. With 6 bases removed from V and 1 base from J, the gap between germline ends came to 10 bases. The CDR3 sequence is 13 residues long. Per the germline V gene, CDR1 is SGHRS and CDR2 is YFSETQ. DNA for the CDR3: TGCGCCAGCAAGGTCCTTCCGAACACTGAAGCTTTCTTT. Its protein is CASKVLPNTEAFF.

V usage is TRBV5-1 and J usage is TRBJ2-4, with D possibly TRBD1 on 5 matching bases. With 0 bases removed from V and 12 bases from J, the gap between germline ends came to 13 bases. Germline CDR1 and CDR2: SGHRS and YFSETQ. The CDR3 extends over 13 amino acids. The CDR3 nucleotides read TGCGCCAGCAGCTTGGAAGGGGCCCGCGGTCAGTACTTC. This encodes CASSLEGARGQYF.

This clonotype was counted only a few times. The V call is TRBV18, the J call TRBJ2-5, with 7 bases matching TRBD1. Germline V gene sequence: CDR1 KGHSH, CDR2 LQKENI. The CDR3 is 16 residues long. The ends lost 6 bases at V and 2 bases at J; junction bases unmatched: 12. The CDR3 sequence: CASSRLPGQTQETQYF. The DNA for the CDR3 is TGTGCCAGCTCCCGGTTACCGGGACAGACTCAAGAGACCCAGTACTTC.

The chain joins TRBV20-1 to TRBJ2-7; 7 bases are a match to TRBD2. The CDR3 totals 14 residues. The germline V gene encodes CDR1 DFQATT and CDR2 SNEGSKA (reference sequence). V was clipped by 6 bases and J by 4 bases; unmatched bases: 12. The CDR3 reads CSAPRGLAEYEQYF. The CDR3 DNA follows: TGCAGTGCCCCCCGAGGGCTAGCGGAGTACGAGCAGTACTTC.

This chain joins TRBV7-8 and TRBJ1-1; D is unresolved. V gave up 3 bases and J gave up 5 bases, with 7 bases separating them. The CDR3 consists of 12 residues. Germline CDR1 is SGHVS and CDR2 is FQNEAQ. Here the CDR3 DNA reads TGTGCCAGCAGCTTCCAAGAAACTGAAGCTTTCTTT. Its translation is CASSFQETEAFF. Looking up the rest from reference TRBV7-8 and TRBJ1-1 gives the full variable domain: GAGVSQSPRYKVAKRGQDVALRCDPISGHVSLFWYQQALGQGPEFLTYFQNEAQLDKSGLPSDRFFAERPEGSVSTLKIQRTQQEDSAVYLCASSFQETEAFFGQGTRLTVV.

This clonotype came up many times. The V call is TRBV27, the J call TRBJ2-1; D call uncertain. The CDR3 has 15 amino acids. Germline V gene data show CDR1 as MNHEY and CDR2 as SMNVEV (reference sequence). V lost 6 bases and J 6 bases, leaving 18 bases between the germline ends. Here the CDR3 DNA reads TGTGCCAGCAGCCCTCGACCGGCGGCCTTCAATGAGCAGTTCTTC. It codes for CASSPRPAAFNEQFF.

This clonotype occurred a few times. The chain carries TRBV5-1 and TRBJ1-2; no clear D gene. V dropped 0 bases and J dropped 1 base, with 7 bases sitting between them. CDR3 length: 14 residues. Germline CDR1 SGHRS, CDR2 YFSETQ. The CDR3 DNA reads as TGCGCCAGCAGCTTGGCCGGATTTAACTATGGCTACACCTTC. Amino acid sequence: CASSLAGFNYGYTF. The variable domain in full, with the rest retrieved from reference TRBV5-1 and TRBJ1-2, is KAGVTQTPRYLIKTRGQQVTLSCSPISGHRSVSWYQQTPGQGLQFLFEYFSETQRNKGNFPGRFSGRQFSNSRSEMNVSTLELGDSALYLCASSLAGFNYGYTFGSGTRLTVV.

The CDR3, as DNA: TGTGCCAGCAGCCAAGTGGGGGTTTCCGAGCAGTACTTC. Translated, it gives CASSQVGVSEQYF. The chain couples TRBV3-1 to TRBJ2-7, with D perhaps TRBD1 or TRBD2 (5 bases each). Germline CDR1 and CDR2: LGHDT and YNNKEL (reference sequence). The CDR3 runs to 13 residues. V gave up 1 base and J gave up 6 bases, with 10 bases separating them.

The chain is built from TRBV6-6 and TRBJ1-1; unclear D gene. Germline CDR1 MNHNY, CDR2 SVGAGI (reference sequence). The V gene lost 4 bases and the J gene lost 4 bases, with 10 bases spanning the gap. The CDR3 has 13 residues. The CDR3 DNA is TGTGCCAGCAGTTCCGTAGTGGGCACTGAAGCTTTCTTT. Translating gives CASSSVVGTEAFF.

The chain employs TRBV11-2 and TRBJ2-1, with 10 bases that match TRBD2. The trim removed 5 bases at V and 3 bases at J, leaving 7 bases unmatched. The germline CDR1 and CDR2 sequences are SGHAT and FQNNGV. This CDR3 spans 16 amino acids. The CDR3 DNA sequence: TGTGCCAGCAGCCCCAATCTAGCGGGAGACTACAATGAGCAGTTCTTC. This translates into CASSPNLAGDYNEQFF.

There are a few counts of this clonotype. The rearrangement joins TRBV2 to TRBJ1-2; D ambiguous. CDR3 length: 14 amino acids. V was cut by 3 bases and J by 4 bases, with 12 bases left in between. The germline V gene has CDR1 SNHLY and CDR2 FYNNEI. CDR3 loop: CASSESGTIYGYTF. The CDR3 coding sequence is TGTGCCAGCAGTGAGTCGGGAACAATCTATGGCTACACCTTC.

This clonotype was observed a few times. The J gene is TRBJ1-1, the V gene TRBV5-5; 9 bases are shared with TRBD1. The CDR3 is 15 residues long. V shed 4 bases, J shed 5 bases, and the junction held 9 bases outside the gene matches. Germline assignment: CDR1 SGHKS and CDR2 YYEKEE (reference sequence). The CDR3, as DNA: TGTGCCAGCAGCAGACCAGGACAGGGGAGGACTGAAGCTTTCTTT. This codes for CASSRPGQGRTEAFF.

This clonotype was detected ten times or more. The V gene is TRBV12-3 or TRBV12-4, the J gene TRBJ2-3; D is uncertain. The length of the CDR3 is 12 residues. The V end lost 6 bases, the J end lost 8 bases, and 12 bases lay between the germline ends. In nucleotides, the CDR3 is TGTGCCAGCAGCACCGAGGTCGGTACGCAGTATTTT. This sequence encodes CASSTEVGTQYF.

This clonotype was detected many times. The chain has TRBV24-1 and TRBJ2-1; D may be TRBD1 or TRBD2 (5 bases each). The germline V and J ends were trimmed by 4 bases and 0 bases, with 9 bases remaining between them. Germline V lookup: CDR1 KGHDR, CDR2 SFDVKD. The CDR3 is 15 residues long. The CDR3 DNA is TGTGCCACCAGTGAATCGGGACCCTCCTACAATGAGCAGTTCTTC. Translation: CATSESGPSYNEQFF.

The CDR3, as DNA: TGTGCCAGCAGCCCAGGGGGTACCTACGAGCAGTACGTC. Amino acid sequence: CASSPGGTYEQYV. The chain employs TRBV11-2 and TRBJ2-7; 7 bases agree with TRBD1. J gave up 2 bases and V 5 bases, and 3 bases lay outside the gene matches. Germline V CDR1 and CDR2: SGHAT, FQNNGV. The CDR3 runs to 13 residues.

There are many counts of this clonotype. The chain carries TRBV20-1 and TRBJ2-2, with D unclear. This CDR3 region has 14 residues. The germline V and J ends were trimmed by 3 bases and 3 bases, with 11 bases remaining between them. Germline V gene lookup returns CDR1 DFQATT and CDR2 SNEGSKA (reference sequence). Written as DNA, the CDR3 is TGCAGTGCTAGGGCTCTCTCATACACCGGGGAGCTGTTTTTT. It specifies CSARALSYTGELFF.

The CDR3 DNA reads as TGCAGTGCGATCCGGACAGCCACTGGGGCCAACGTCCTGACTTTC. Amino acid sequence: CSAIRTATGANVLTF. This sequence joins TRBV20-1 and TRBJ2-6, with D maybe TRBD1 (6 bases). The V and J ends lost 6 bases and 2 bases respectively, with 14 bases between them. CDR1 and CDR2 (germline): DFQATT, SNEGSKA (reference sequence). The CDR3 runs to 15 residues.

The chain employs TRBV3-1 and TRBJ2-5; no definite D call. The germline V and J ends were trimmed by 0 bases and 1 base, with 9 bases remaining between them. CDR3 length: 15 amino acids. Germline CDR1 reads LGHDT; CDR2 reads YNNKEL (reference sequence). CDR3 coding DNA: TGTGCCAGCAGCCAAGAAGGGCGGACCCAAGAGACCCAGTACTTC. Translation gives CASSQEGRTQETQYF.

This clonotype has only a few counts. The rearrangement links TRBV20-1 to TRBJ1-1, with a weak D call TRBD1 (5 bases). Trimming stripped 6 bases from V and 0 bases from J, with 14 bases between. The CDR3 loop spans 14 amino acids. Germline assignment: CDR1 DFQATT and CDR2 SNEGSKA (reference sequence). CDR3 nucleotides: TGCAGTGCAAGCAGGACGGGGGTGAACACTGAAGCTTTCTTT. Amino acid sequence: CSASRTGVNTEAFF.

Concerning this clonotype: This may stem from a read error, because a much larger clone lies one nucleotide away. The chain carries TRBV7-2 and TRBJ2-1; 7 positions agree with TRBD1. Germline V CDR1 and CDR2: SGHTA, FQGNSA. This CDR3 contains 17 residues. The CDR3 DNA reads as TGTGCCAGCAGCTTACAACCACAGGGGTCCTCCTTCAATGAGCAGTTCTTC. This codes for CASSLQPQGSSFNEQFF.

This clonotype was counted between two and nine times. V is TRBV6-5 and J is TRBJ2-3, with 13 bases identical to TRBD2. The CDR3 consists of 16 residues. V lost 4 bases to trimming and J lost 5 bases; unmatched junction nucleotides: 6. From germline, CDR1 is MNHEY and CDR2 SVGAGI. CDR3 sequence: CASSSGLAGAGDTQYF. DNA for the CDR3: TGTGCCAGCAGTTCCGGACTAGCGGGAGCCGGAGATACGCAGTATTTT.